A selection of T cell receptor beta chains follows, all from one sample in a study of patients and donors after allogeneic stem cell transplantation. TCRdb re-called the RT-PCR reads with MiXCR, one entry per CDR3 protein. This table holds over 350,000 distinct CDR3 sequences, 16% found once. The sample was blood, either unsorted or a sorted T cell fraction (not recorded which). The source of these receptors is a human donor who was either an allogeneic HSCT recipient or a stem cell or donor lymphocyte infusion donor (not recorded which). It is not recorded whose cells these are; they may come from a transplant donor. The CDR3 runs from the conserved cysteine through the conserved F or W.

v_gene	j_gene	CDR3aa
TRBV12-3/TRBV12-4	TRBJ2-5	CASSPGTGILQETQYF
TRBV4-3	TRBJ2-2	CASSQDEVANTGELFF
TRBV6-1	TRBJ2-2	CASSNSGRAAGELFF
TRBV11-3	TRBJ2-1	CASSHMRGSTEQFF
TRBV6-5	TRBJ2-1	CASSYSPAGGPGGNEQFF
TRBV5-6	TRBJ1-1	CASSFLGTANTEAFF
TRBV24-1	TRBJ2-7	CATSDLTSREQYF
TRBV4-1	TRBJ2-5	CASSHRTAQETQYF
TRBV11-2	TRBJ1-4	CASSLGQATNEKLFF
TRBV7-9	TRBJ1-1	CASSFRDRGKGTEAFF
TRBV6-2/TRBV6-3	TRBJ2-1	CASSRMPGLAGPSSYNEQFF
TRBV24-1	TRBJ1-1	CATSTQRGGNTEAFF
TRBV15	TRBJ2-6	CATSRRNSGANVLTF
TRBV5-1	TRBJ2-5	CASSLEPGTQYF
TRBV7-9	TRBJ1-4	CASSLWGEYEKLFF
TRBV7-6	TRBJ2-7	CASSPTRGPTEQYF
TRBV6-1	TRBJ1-6	CASSDRGNSPLHF
TRBV4-1	TRBJ2-2	CASSQGLAGGPRTGELFF
TRBV2	TRBJ2-5	CASIRQIQETQYF
TRBV24-1	TRBJ2-3	CATSDSGVTDTQYF
TRBV7-2	TRBJ1-2	CASTQSWTGDYGYTF
TRBV9	TRBJ1-1	CASSEDGDTEAFF
TRBV29-1	TRBJ2-7	CSVEDRRTYEQYF
TRBV11-2	TRBJ2-3	CASSFYGQGAVSTDTQYF
TRBV20-1	TRBJ2-2	CSARGQGTAGELFF
TRBV19	TRBJ1-2	CASSGPEWNSPYSYGYTF
TRBV6-5	TRBJ1-1	CASSYSSQVLNTEAFF
TRBV29-1	TRBJ2-3	CSAAGLAGGLDTQYF
TRBV4-3	TRBJ2-3	CASSQVKGSTDTQYF
TRBV2	TRBJ1-4	CASSEEGRGGEKLFF
TRBV2	TRBJ2-7	CARSQGAYEQYF
TRBV6-1	TRBJ2-7	CASRSPTSGRAHEQYF
TRBV4-1	TRBJ2-5	CASSQAAFVETQYF
TRBV4-1	TRBJ2-7	CASSQPLGNEQYF
TRBV7-9	TRBJ2-5	CASSRLQGARETQYF
TRBV4-3	TRBJ2-2	CASSQKGRYTGELFF
TRBV12-3/TRBV12-4	TRBJ1-2	CASSNRASGPRGGYTF
TRBV20-1	TRBJ2-3	CSARQGSDATQYF
TRBV19	TRBJ1-1	CASSIGQGGTEAFF
TRBV7-9	TRBJ1-1	CASSLALKGMNTEAFF
TRBV30	TRBJ2-2	CAWSASYRETGLNTGELFF
TRBV6-1	TRBJ2-2	CASSAGTGGNGELFF
TRBV19	TRBJ2-5	CASGGGAQETQYF